These 20 T cell receptor beta chains came from one sample sequenced in a study of T cell responses to AZD1222 COVID-19 vaccine. TCRdb's copy holds only in-frame clones and misses some; the assay was immunoSEQ multiplex PCR. In the table there are roughly 110,000 clones, roughly 90% of which are singletons. Sample: peripheral blood, taken 28 days after the second AZD1222 dose. The receptors shown here come from an adult who received the AZD1222 COVID-19 vaccine.

This clone was seen only once. This chain links TRBV6-5 with TRBJ1-2, with 8 positions matching TRBD1. Germline V gene sequence: CDR1 MNHEY, CDR2 SVGAGI. J was trimmed by 2 bases and V by 6 bases; bases with no gene match: 8. This CDR3 comprises 15 residues. The CDR3 nucleotides are TGTGCCAGCAGCACTCGGACAGGGATGAACTATGGCTACACCTTC. Protein: CASSTRTGMNYGYTF.

V gene TRBV5-1 combines with J gene TRBJ1-6; D is undetermined. Germline V gene lookup returns CDR1 SGHRS and CDR2 YFSETQ. The CDR3 totals 14 residues. Trimming cost V 2 bases and J 9 bases, with 12 bases left between them. The CDR3 region has the DNA TGCGCCAGCAGCTTCGGGGTCGAGTCTTCACCCCTCCACTTT. It translates to CASSFGVESSPLHF.

The rearrangement links TRBV29-1 to TRBJ1-1; D is uncertain. Germline V gene lookup returns CDR1 SQVTM and CDR2 ANQGSEA. V gave up 2 bases and J gave up 2 bases, with 9 bases separating them. The CDR3 contains 13 residues. DNA of the CDR3: TGCAGCGTTGAAAAAACGGCCAACACTGAAGCTTTCTTT. Its protein is CSVEKTANTEAFF.

The chain has TRBV21-1 and TRBJ2-7; the tabulated D call, TRBD1, remains unverified against the DNA. TRBV21-1 is described as a pseudogene. CDR3 length: 22 residues. This CDR3 is CASSKTPYHRDRGAQRTYEQYF. CDR3 in DNA: TGTGCCAGCAGCAAAACCCCCTACCATCGGGACAGGGGGGCTCAGAGGACCTACGAGCAGTACTTC.

This clone was recorded only once. The CDR3 here is CALQGGGVYGYTF. The CDR3 DNA is TGTGCCTTGCAGGGTGGAGGAGTCTATGGCTACACCTTC. The V gene is TRBV2, the J gene TRBJ1-2, with a possible D match to TRBD1 (5 bases). This CDR3 has 13 residues. Trimming cost V 11 bases and J 4 bases, with 17 bases left between them. CDR1 and CDR2 (germline): SNHLY, FYNNEI.

J is TRBJ1-1 and V is TRBV29-1, with D tentatively TRBD1 (5 bases). The CDR3 length is 15 residues. V was trimmed by 5 bases and J by 1 base, leaving 17 bases between them. Per the germline V gene, CDR1 is SQVTM and CDR2 is ANQGSEA. DNA for the CDR3: TGCAGCGTTAGATTATCCCTGGGGGGGAACACTGAAGCTTTCTTT. Amino acid sequence: CSVRLSLGGNTEAFF.

This clone is a singleton in its sample. The gene calls are TRBV2 and TRBJ2-7, with D possibly being TRBD1 or TRBD2 (5 bases each). The CDR3 spans 14 residues. Germline V gene sequence: CDR1 SNHLY, CDR2 FYNNEI. V lost 6 bases to trimming and J lost 2 bases, with 14 bases between them. The CDR3 sequence: CASSQGPGTYEQYF. CDR3 in DNA: TGTGCCAGCAGCCAGGGCCCGGGGACCTACGAGCAGTACTTC. Complete variable domain (other parts from reference TRBV2 and TRBJ2-7): EPEVTQTPSHQVTQMGQEVILRCVPISNHLYFYWYRQILGQKVEFLVSFYNNEISEKSEIFDDQFSVERPDGSNFTLKIRSTKLEDSAMYFCASSQGPGTYEQYFGPGTRLTVT.

V is TRBV6-5 and J is TRBJ1-6; maybe TRBD1 (5 bases). The V end was cut by 8 bases, the J end by 8 bases, with 10 bases between. Looked up from germline, CDR1 is MNHEY and CDR2 is SVGAGI. This CDR3 contains 12 residues. The CDR3 loop reads CASRDGHSPLHF. CDR3 sequence (DNA): TGTGCCAGCCGGGACGGCCATTCACCCCTCCACTTT.

V gene TRBV18 combines with J gene TRBJ2-2; D possibly matches TRBD1 or TRBD2 (5 bases each). Germline V gives CDR1 KGHSH, CDR2 LQKENI. The CDR3 length is 17 residues. V was clipped by 2 bases and J by 0 bases, with 13 bases between them. CDR3 in DNA: TGTGCCAGCTCACCATTGGGACCCCCCACGAACACCGGGGAGCTGTTTTTT. This encodes CASSPLGPPTNTGELFF.

This clone has just a few counts. The chain carries TRBV5-4 and TRBJ1-2; no clear D. The CDR3 is 15 residues long. V lost 4 bases, J lost 5 bases, and 18 bases lay in between. Per the germline V gene, CDR1 is SGHNT and CDR2 is YYREEE (reference sequence). CDR3 coding DNA: TGTGCCAGCAGCCCCGGAGGCTTCGCCCTTTATGGCTACACCTTC. Residues: CASSPGGFALYGYTF.

To note about this clone: Sequence at one end of the junction differs from germline and may be a read error. The chain combines TRBV7-7 with TRBJ2-5, with 9 bases aligning to TRBD2. The germline V gene encodes CDR1 SSHAT and CDR2 FNYEAQ (reference sequence). The CDR3 loop spans 15 amino acids. The CDR3 sequence is CASTKLAGLQETQYF. The CDR3, as DNA: TGTGCTAGCACCAAACTAGCGGGCTTACAAGAGACCCAGTACTTC.

This clone was observed a few times. The same CDR3 arises from other DNA sequences in this sample as well. The chain joins TRBV27 to TRBJ1-3; D is uncertain. There are 13 residues in the CDR3. V lost 2 bases and J lost 0, with 2 bases in between. Germline V gene sequence: CDR1 MNHEY, CDR2 SMNVEV (reference sequence). The CDR3 protein is CASSLSSGNTIYF. The CDR3 DNA reads TGTGCCAGCAGTTTAAGCTCTGGAAACACCATATATTTT.

V gene TRBV28 combines with J gene TRBJ2-4, with D unclear. Per germline, CDR1 MDHEN and CDR2 SYDVKM. This CDR3 spans 8 amino acids. The CDR3 loop is CELPIQYF. The CDR3 region has the DNA TGTGAATTGCCCATTCAGTACTTC.

This clone was recorded only once. The chain uses TRBV5-1 and TRBJ2-7; 8 bases agree with TRBD2. Germline CDR1 is SGHRS and CDR2 is YFSETQ. V shed 4 bases and J 5 bases; nucleotides not matched to a gene: 17. This CDR3 region has 17 residues. CDR3 coding DNA: TGCGCCAGCAGCAAGGCCGGGACTAGGTCGGGGTGGGACGAGCAGTACTTC. It codes for CASSKAGTRSGWDEQYF.

The gene calls are TRBV5-1 and TRBJ1-2; a weak D match, TRBD1 (6 bases). V lost 4 bases, J lost 2 bases, and 15 bases lay in between. Germline V lookup: CDR1 SGHRS, CDR2 YFSETQ. This CDR3 has 15 residues. DNA for the CDR3: TGCGCCAGCAGCCCCTTACAGGGATCCAACTATGGCTACACCTTC. Its protein product is CASSPLQGSNYGYTF.

This rearrangement joins TRBV4-1 to TRBJ1-6; TRBD1 might be the D (5 bases). Trimming removed 1 base from V and 10 bases from J, with 11 bases in between. This CDR3 region has 14 residues. Germline CDR1 reads MGHRA; CDR2 reads YSYEKL. The CDR3 coding sequence is TGCGCCAGCAGCCAAGCTACAGGTCGGTCACCCCTCCACTTT. It is translated as CASSQATGRSPLHF.

The gene calls are TRBV14 and TRBJ2-7, with 7 bases aligning to TRBD1. The CDR3 runs 16 residues. Trimming at V came to 4 bases and at J to 3 bases, leaving 12 bases not matched to a gene. Per germline, CDR1 SGHDN and CDR2 FVKESK. The CDR3 nucleotides are TGTGCCAGCAGCCCAGCCGGGACAGCTTCTTTCTACGAGCAGTACTTC. Protein product: CASSPAGTASFYEQYF.

The chain carries TRBV2 and TRBJ2-2; D uncertain. This CDR3 comprises 14 residues. Trimming left V 2 bases short and J 3 bases short, with 7 bases between. CDR1 and CDR2 (germline): SNHLY, FYNNEI. DNA of the CDR3: TGTGCCAGCAGTGAATGGCTGGACACCGGGGAGCTGTTTTTT. Translating it yields CASSEWLDTGELFF. Variable domain in full (rest from reference TRBV2 and TRBJ2-2): EPEVTQTPSHQVTQMGQEVILRCVPISNHLYFYWYRQILGQKVEFLVSFYNNEISEKSEIFDDQFSVERPDGSNFTLKIRSTKLEDSAMYFCASSEWLDTGELFFGEGSRLTVL.

The chain uses TRBV2 and TRBJ2-2, with 9 bases identical to TRBD2. There are 16 residues in the CDR3. The germline V gene has CDR1 SNHLY and CDR2 FYNNEI. The V gene end was trimmed by 6 bases and the J gene end by 2 bases; junction bases not matched to a gene: 7. In DNA, the CDR3 is TGTGCCAGCAGAAGTAAAGCGGGGGGTAACACCGGGGAGCTGTTTTTT. This gives the protein CASRSKAGGNTGELFF.

This chain uses TRBV9 with TRBJ1-5, with D possibly TRBD1 on 6 matching bases. Trimming cost V 4 bases and J 7 bases, with 18 bases left between them. Germline V gene data show CDR1 as SGDLS and CDR2 as YYNGEE. The CDR3 loop spans 15 amino acids. CDR3 nucleotide sequence: TGTGCCAGCAGCAAATCGGGAGCAGGGGAGCAGCCCCAGCATTTT. Amino acids: CASSKSGAGEQPQHF.